The 5 T cell receptor beta chains listed next were all sequenced from one sample in a study of T cells in localized non-small cell lung cancer. Method: immunoSEQ multiplex PCR; TCRdb's copy keeps in-frame clones and lacks some. This sample has about 41,000 clones, with more than 85% found just once. Sequenced material: peripheral blood, taken before any cancer treatment. Receptor source: a woman aged 18-49 years with stage III lung adenocarcinoma.

The J gene is TRBJ1-1, the V gene TRBV7-9; possibly TRBD1 for D (6 bases). The V gene's germline CDR1 is SEHNR and CDR2 FQNEAQ (reference sequence). V was pared by 5 bases and J by 1 base, with 17 bases between. The CDR3 contains 16 residues. CDR3 DNA sequence: TGTGCCAGCAGCGGGGGGACACCGATTGGGAACACTGAAGCTTTCTTT. Protein sequence: CASSGGTPIGNTEAFF.

This chain joins TRBV18 and TRBJ2-7; D unclear. CDR1 is KGHSH, CDR2 LQKENI, per germline. V lost 3 bases and J 2 bases, leaving 5 bases between the germline ends. The length of the CDR3 is 12 residues. In DNA, the CDR3 is TGTGCCAGCTCACCGCAAGCCTACGAGCAGTACTTC. Translated, it gives CASSPQAYEQYF.

The J gene is TRBJ2-1, the V gene TRBV5-4; 10 bases agree with TRBD2. The germline gives CDR1 SGHNT, CDR2 YYREEE (reference sequence). The CDR3 has 18 amino acids. J gave up 8 bases and V 0 bases, and 14 bases lay outside the gene matches. The CDR3 reads CASSLAVLGLAASDEQFF. CDR3 coding DNA: TGTGCCAGCAGCTTGGCCGTATTAGGACTAGCGGCAAGCGATGAGCAGTTCTTC.

CDR3: CAINNGQGGDTEAFF. CDR3 nucleotides: TGTGCCATCAACAACGGACAGGGGGGAGACACTGAAGCTTTCTTT. The chain is built from TRBV10-3 and TRBJ1-1, with TRBD1 matching 10 bases. Germline loops: CDR1 ENHRY, CDR2 SYGVKD. The CDR3 runs 15 residues. With 7 bases clipped from V and 3 bases from J, the junction kept 8 bases outside the gene matches.

In DNA form, the CDR3 reads TGTGCCAGCTCACCAAATGGCGGATTGAACACTGAAGCTTTCTTT. It codes for CASSPNGGLNTEAFF. The J gene is TRBJ1-1, the V gene TRBV18; no firm D call. From germline, CDR1 is KGHSH and CDR2 LQKENI. This CDR3 contains 15 residues. V was clipped by 2 bases and J by 0 bases, with 10 bases between them. The variable domain in full, completed from reference TRBV18 and TRBJ1-1, reads NAGVMQNPRHLVRRRGQEARLRCSPMKGHSHVYWYRQLPEEGLKFMVYLQKENIIDESGMPKERFSAEFPKEGPSILRIQQVVRGDSAAYFCASSPNGGLNTEAFFGQGTRLTVV.